These 14 T cell receptor beta chains were all obtained from the same sample, sequenced in a study of Tregs in tolerant kidney transplant recipients. The repertoire was sequenced with immunoSEQ multiplex PCR; TCRdb's copy has only in-frame clones and lacks some. In the table there are approximately 81,000 clones, over 75% of which are singletons. Mixed chimerism was transient after nonmyeloablative marrow transplants from related graft donors. The sequenced sample was CD4+ T cells from blood (PBMCs), obtained 24 months after the transplant. These receptors all stem from a human patient who received a combined kidney and bone marrow transplant. Some T cells may have come from the graft donor.

The chain links TRBV6-4 to TRBJ2-2; TRBD2 matches at 14 bases. This CDR3 is built from 16 residues. With 4 bases clipped from V and 6 bases from J, the junction kept 4 bases outside the gene matches. Germline V lookup: CDR1 MRHNA, CDR2 SNTAGT. In DNA, the CDR3 is TGTGCCAGCAGTGCCTGGACTAGCGGGAGGCCCGGGGAGCTGTTTTTT. Translating it yields CASSAWTSGRPGELFF.

Here the CDR3 DNA reads TGTGCCAGCAGCAATACAGCTTACGAGCAGTACTTC. Its protein product is CASSNTAYEQYF. This sequence joins TRBV6-5 and TRBJ2-7; no clear D gene. This CDR3 comprises 12 residues. Per germline, CDR1 MNHEY and CDR2 SVGAGI. With 6 bases removed from V and 4 bases from J, the gap between germline ends came to 10 bases.

This clone came up a few times. The V gene is TRBV4-3, the J gene TRBJ1-3, with a weak D call TRBD1 (5 bases). Germline CDR1 reads LGHNA; CDR2 reads YSLEER. V lost 2 bases to trimming and J lost 0 bases, with 8 bases between them. The CDR3 contains 15 residues. The chain's CDR3 is CASSQRTLSGNTIYF. The CDR3 DNA follows: TGCGCCAGCAGCCAACGGACACTCTCTGGAAACACCATATATTTT.

The CDR3 DNA sequence: TGTGCCAGCAGCCAAGAAGTTCGAAGAGGAACTAATGAAAAACTGTTTTTT. This gives the protein CASSQEVRRGTNEKLFF. This sequence joins TRBV4-2 and TRBJ1-4; the D is unclear. The CDR3 consists of 17 residues. The germline CDR1 and CDR2 sequences are LGHNA and YNFKEQ. The V end lost 0 bases, the J end lost 1 base, and 12 bases lay between the germline ends.

This clone was counted only a few times. The chain recombines TRBV10-1 with TRBJ1-2, with unresolved D. V shed 5 bases and J shed 4 bases, with 20 bases lying between them. CDR1 and CDR2 (germline): WNHNN, SYGVQD (reference sequence). The CDR3 is 16 amino acids. This CDR3 is CASSTRGSRKTYGYTF. As DNA, the CDR3 is TGCGCCAGCAGTACCCGGGGATCGCGAAAGACCTATGGCTACACCTTC.

Note on this clone: One junction end disagrees with the germline gene, perhaps due to a read error. The same CDR3 arises from other DNA sequences in this sample as well. The chain carries TRBV30 and TRBJ1-6; TRBD1 is a possible D gene (6 bases). Germline V gene lookup returns CDR1 GTSNPN and CDR2 SVGIG (reference sequence). The CDR3 sequence is 12 residues long. The CDR3 DNA reads as TGTGCCTGGGGACAGAATAATTCCCCCCTCCACTTT. It encodes CAWGQNNSPLHF. Variable domain in full (rest from reference TRBV30 and TRBJ1-6): SQTIHQWPATLVQPVGSPLSLECTVEGTSNPNLYWYRQAAGRGLQLLFYSVGIGQISSEVPQNLSASRPQDRQFILSSKKLLLSDSGFYLCAWGQNNSPLHFGNGTRLTVT.

The rearrangement uses TRBV7-8 and TRBJ1-5, with TRBD1 matching 8 bases. This CDR3 is built from 16 residues. The ends lost 5 bases at V and 1 base at J; junction bases unmatched: 7. CDR1 and CDR2 (germline): SGHVS, FQNEAQ. The CDR3 sequence is CASSPRDRGSNQPQHF. The CDR3 bases are TGTGCCAGCAGCCCTCGCGACAGGGGAAGCAATCAGCCCCAGCATTTT.

The V gene is TRBV18, the J gene TRBJ2-1; 12 nucleotides line up with TRBD2. J gave up 2 bases and V 4 bases, and 6 bases lay outside the gene matches. Germline CDR1 KGHSH, CDR2 LQKENI. The CDR3 consists of 17 residues. CDR3 region: CASSLSSSGRAYNEQFF. The DNA of the CDR3 is TGTGCCAGCTCACTATCTTCTAGCGGGAGGGCCTACAATGAGCAGTTCTTC.

This clone was recorded once. V gene TRBV5-4 combines with J gene TRBJ2-7; D is unresolved. V shed 2 bases and J shed 3 bases, with 15 bases lying between them. The CDR3 runs to 15 residues. Germline CDR1 reads SGHNT; CDR2 reads YYREEE (reference sequence). CDR3 coding DNA: TGTGCCAGCAGCTTTACTACCCAAGGCGGCTACGAGCAGTACTTC. Translated: CASSFTTQGGYEQYF.

The gene calls are TRBV4-2 and TRBJ1-2; 7 positions agree with TRBD1. V lost 4 bases and J lost 0; bases outside the gene matches: 5. The CDR3 extends over 15 amino acids. Germline assignment: CDR1 LGHNA and CDR2 YNFKEQ. The CDR3 sequence: CASSRVGQTNYGYTF. As DNA, the CDR3 is TGTGCCAGCAGCCGAGTGGGACAGACTAACTATGGCTACACCTTC.

The rearrangement uses TRBV7-9 and TRBJ2-1, with 8 bases lining up with TRBD1. The CDR3 is 16 residues long. The V gene's germline CDR1 is SEHNR and CDR2 FQNEAQ (reference sequence). Trimming removed 6 bases from V and 5 bases from J; junction bases left unmatched: 12. CDR3 sequence reads: CASRSFRDRLNNEQFF. For the CDR3, the DNA is TGTGCCAGCAGGTCCTTCCGGGACAGGCTGAACAATGAGCAGTTCTTC.

This chain uses TRBV27 with TRBJ2-2; 12 bases align to TRBD2. The CDR3 has 17 amino acids. V lost 3 bases and J lost 4; bases outside the gene matches: 6. Germline V gene sequence: CDR1 MNHEY, CDR2 SMNVEV (reference sequence). CDR3 sequence (DNA): TGTGCCAGCAGTTTTTGGGCTAGCGGGGGGGTCACCGGGGAGCTGTTTTTT. Protein product: CASSFWASGGVTGELFF.

V gene TRBV5-1 combines with J gene TRBJ2-1, with no clear D. Trimming pared 0 bases from V and 1 base from J, leaving 11 bases between. Germline loops: CDR1 SGHRS, CDR2 YFSETQ. CDR3 length equals 16 residues. This CDR3 is CASSLARARSYNEQFF. The CDR3 DNA is TGCGCCAGCAGCTTGGCCCGAGCGCGTTCCTACAATGAGCAGTTCTTC.

The sample holds one count of this clone. The same CDR3 also results from other DNA sequences found in this sample. This rearrangement joins TRBV19 to TRBJ1-4; TRBD1 matches at 8 bases. The CDR3 loop spans 13 amino acids. The germline V gene has CDR1 LNHDA and CDR2 SQIVND (reference sequence). V shed 5 bases and J 8 bases; nucleotides not matched to a gene: 4. DNA of the CDR3: TGTGCCAGTAGTGGACAGGGAAGAGAAAAACTGTTTTTT. It translates to CASSGQGREKLFF.